Reported below is one TCR beta chain. Its antigen is unknown. This record comes from a study of T cells in Graves' hyperthyroidism and ophthalmopathy. Background on the study: Peripheral blood specimens were obtained at initial diagnosis, prior to any treatment. Findings and caveats of the study: Appearing also in blood were most of the thyroid clonotypes expanded above 0.001. Ophthalmopathy was told apart from stable hyperthyroidism by a 13 V-J model.

The CDR3 regions of TCR beta were amplified from RNA transcripts. HTBI primers were the set used in a first-round RT-PCR of the TCR CDR3. Each CDR3 protein is one row after TCRdb ran MiXCR on the multiplex PCR reads. The table lists around 300,000 distinct CDR3 sequences, 10% to 15% of them singletons. Germline CDR1 reads MGHRA; CDR2 reads YSYEKL. V lost 3 bases and J lost 4; bases outside the gene matches: 19. The CDR3 totals 20 residues. The sequencing input was blood. The V gene is TRBV4-1, the J gene TRBJ1-3; 9 bases are shared with TRBD1. This clonotype was obtained from a woman aged 30 to 39 with Graves' hyperthyroidism that later progressed to Graves' ophthalmopathy. DNA of the CDR3: TGCGCCAGCAGCCATACCACCGGGACAGGGCGCCGGGGAAGGGGAAACACCATATATTTT. It yields the protein CASSHTTGTGRRGRGNTIYF.